The subject of this entry is one T cell receptor beta chain. What this receptor recognizes is not known. Base qualities were left out, and no much larger clone turns up one base away. These data originate in a study of OX40 agonist ivuxolimab in advanced cancers. For the study in its entirety: Ivuxolimab, which targeted the costimulatory receptor OX40 (CD134), was an agonistic, fully human IgG2 monoclonal antibody. Peripheral TCRbeta sequencing was intended to test whether TCR sequence diversity was altered and clonal T-cell expansion was caused by ivuxolimab. In the dose-escalation cohort, roughly 80% of patients were male, and the mean age was approximately 60 years, with a range of about 23 to 90. Intravenous ivuxolimab was administered to patients every 2 weeks at six dose levels: 0.01, 0.1, 0.3, 1.5, 3 and 10 mg/kg. Of the roughly 50 dose-escalation patients, hepatocellular carcinoma was present in roughly 19, melanoma in approximately 15, renal cell carcinoma in 9 and head and neck cancer in 9. Prior anti-PD-1, anti-PD-L1 or anti-CTLA-4 therapy was permitted, and checkpoint inhibitors had been received by 30% to 40% of dose-escalation patients. The monotherapy dose-escalation portion (N ≈ 50 patients) of the phase I ivuxolimab trial is reported in the paper. Three dose-escalation patients achieved partial responses, one with hepatocellular carcinoma and two with cutaneous melanoma.

Patients with a history of autoimmune disease or receiving systemic immunosuppression were excluded from the trial. Peripheral blood for TCR sequencing was drawn from every dose cohort at baseline, at cycle 4 day 1 and at cycle 7 day 1. Samples came from an open-label, multicenter, first-in-human phase I dose-escalation trial of ivuxolimab. Adults with locally advanced or metastatic melanoma, renal cell carcinoma, hepatocellular carcinoma or head and neck squamous cell carcinoma were enrolled in the trial. Before TCR sequencing, CD4+ and CD8+ T cells were separately sorted from peripheral blood. To sequence the TCRbeta CDR3 region, genomic DNA was isolated from the sorted cells. The immunoSEQ Assay was used for sequencing of TCRbeta CDR3 regions. TCRdb holds this immuneACCESS table with in-frame rearrangements only. Some clones are missing; in checked studies, unresolved V genes explain under half, and the rest has no known cause. Recorded for this sample are fewer than 120,000 clones; 89% of them occurred a single time. 0.27% of the sample rests with the top ten.

The paper's findings and limits, for the study overall: Antigen specificity was not determined for the clonally expanded peripheral T cells. In the 0.1-3.0 mg/kg groups, partial responders were among the patients with the lowest normalized peripheral clonal expansion, particularly in CD8+ T cells. On average, CD8+ T cells showed more expanded clones than CD4+ T cells after ivuxolimab. Clonal expansion of both CD4+ and CD8+ blood T cells was observed from baseline to week 6 at doses 0.1 to 3.0 mg/kg. Low levels of normalized T-cell clonal expansion were also seen in some patients who did not respond.

CDR1 is given as SGHKS and CDR2 as YYEKEE, both from the germline V gene (reference sequence). Relative to germline, V is missing 4 bases and J is missing 5 bases, with 7 bases of the junction outside any gene match. The CDR3 has 17 amino acids, counting the end cysteine and phenylalanine. Only the CDR3 DNA stays, 51 bases, in frame from base 1. Sample: CD4+ or CD8+ T cells sorted from blood, taken in a trial of the OX40 agonist ivuxolimab. This TCR was recovered from an adult with an advanced solid tumor such as melanoma, head and neck, liver or kidney cancer. The chain is assembled from TRBV5-5 and TRBJ2-2; 14 nucleotides in the junction match TRBD2. The CDR3 reads as follows: CASSPGLAGGGTGELFF. The sequenced DNA: TGTGCCAGCAGCCCAGGACTAGCGGGAGGTGGAACCGGGGAGCTGTTTTTT. Here the CDR3 is joined to the reference TRBV5-5 and TRBJ2-2 genes, and the full variable domain is: DAGVTQSPTHLIKTRGQQVTLRCSPISGHKSVSWYQQVLGQGPQFIFQYYEKEERGRGNFPDRFSARQFPNYSSELNVNALLLGDSALYLCASSPGLAGGGTGELFFGEGSRLTVL.